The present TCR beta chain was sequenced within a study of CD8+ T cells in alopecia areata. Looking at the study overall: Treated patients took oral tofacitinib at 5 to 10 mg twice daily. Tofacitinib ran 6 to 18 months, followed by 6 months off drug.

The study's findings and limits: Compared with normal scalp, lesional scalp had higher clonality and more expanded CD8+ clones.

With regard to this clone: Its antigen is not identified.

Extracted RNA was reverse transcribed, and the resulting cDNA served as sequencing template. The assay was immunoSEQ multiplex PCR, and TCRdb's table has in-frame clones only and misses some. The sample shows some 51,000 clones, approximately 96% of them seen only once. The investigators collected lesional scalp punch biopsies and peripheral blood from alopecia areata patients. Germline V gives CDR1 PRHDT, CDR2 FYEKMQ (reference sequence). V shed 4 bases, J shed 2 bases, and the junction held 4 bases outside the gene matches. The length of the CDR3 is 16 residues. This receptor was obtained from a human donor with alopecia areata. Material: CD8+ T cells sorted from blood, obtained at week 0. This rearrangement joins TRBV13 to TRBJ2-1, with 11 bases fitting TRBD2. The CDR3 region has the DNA TGTGCCAGCAGCTCGCTAGCGGGGGGTACCTACAATGAGCAGTTCTTC. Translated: CASSSLAGGTYNEQFF.